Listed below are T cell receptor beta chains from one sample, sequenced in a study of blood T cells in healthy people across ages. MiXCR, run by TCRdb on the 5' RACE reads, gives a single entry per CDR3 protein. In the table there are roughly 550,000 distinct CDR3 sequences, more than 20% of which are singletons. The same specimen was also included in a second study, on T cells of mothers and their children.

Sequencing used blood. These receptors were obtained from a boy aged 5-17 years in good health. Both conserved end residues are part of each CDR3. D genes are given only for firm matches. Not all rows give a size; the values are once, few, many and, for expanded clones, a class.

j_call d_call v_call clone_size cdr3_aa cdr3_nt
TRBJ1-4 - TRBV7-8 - CASSPQATNEKLFF TGTGCCAGCAGCCCCCAGGCAACTAATGAAAAACTGTTTTTT
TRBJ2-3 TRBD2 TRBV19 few CATGGDYTDTQYF TGTGCCACCGGGGGGGACTACACAGATACGCAGTATTTT
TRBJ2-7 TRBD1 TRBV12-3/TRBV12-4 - CASSIGTGGWEQYF TGTGCCAGCAGTATAGGGACAGGGGGGTGGGAGCAGTACTTC
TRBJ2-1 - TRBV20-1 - CSARIRLSSYNEQFF TGCAGTGCTAGAATCCGGTTAAGCTCCTACAATGAGCAGTTCTTC
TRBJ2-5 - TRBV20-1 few CSARDPRRGTQETQYF TGCAGTGCTAGAGACCCTAGACGGGGGACACAAGAGACCCAGTACTTC
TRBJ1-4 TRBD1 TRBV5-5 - CASSPRTGRLNEKLFF TGTGCCAGCAGCCCCAGGACAGGAAGACTTAATGAAAAACTGTTTTTT
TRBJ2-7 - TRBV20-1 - CSASDGPSYEQYF TGCAGTGCTAGCGACGGTCCATCCTACGAGCAGTACTTC
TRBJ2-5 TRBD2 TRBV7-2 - CASSTGTSGFETQYF TGTGCCAGCAGCACCGGGACTAGCGGGTTCGAGACCCAGTACTTC
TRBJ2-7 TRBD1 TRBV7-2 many CASSLETGFEQYF TGTGCCAGCAGCTTGGAGACAGGGTTCGAGCAGTACTTC
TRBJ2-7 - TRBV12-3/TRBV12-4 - CASSLRARGGYSYEQYF TGTGCCAGCAGTTTAAGGGCACGAGGAGGATACTCCTACGAGCAGTACTTC
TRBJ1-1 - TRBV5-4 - CASSGGGGVTEAFF TGTGCCAGCAGCGGGGGGGGAGGGGTCACTGAAGCTTTCTTT
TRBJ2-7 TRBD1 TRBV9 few CASSVGDRGSEQYF TGTGCCAGCAGCGTAGGAGACAGGGGTTCCGAGCAGTACTTC
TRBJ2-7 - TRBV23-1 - CASRRRGGPYEQYF TGCGCCAGCAGGAGGCGGGGTGGGCCCTACGAGCAGTACTTC
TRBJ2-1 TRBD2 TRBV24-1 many CATSDPGRGTYNEQFF TGTGCCACCAGTGACCCGGGGAGGGGTACCTACAATGAGCAGTTCTTC
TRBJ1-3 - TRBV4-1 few CASSQGPISGNTIYF TGCGCCAGCAGCCAAGGGCCCATCTCTGGAAACACCATATATTTT
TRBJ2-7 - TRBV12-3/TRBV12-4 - CASSSDPREQYF TGTGCCAGCAGCTCCGACCCCCGGGAGCAGTACTTC
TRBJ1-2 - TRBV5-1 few CACARTDSVGEHYGYTF TGCGCCTGCGCCCGGACGGACTCCGTGGGGGAACACTATGGCTACACCTTC
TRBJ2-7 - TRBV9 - CASSPGPQGYEQYF TGTGCCAGCAGCCCCGGGCCGCAGGGTTACGAGCAGTACTTC
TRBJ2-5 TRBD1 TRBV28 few CASRFPRDRKTQYF TGTGCCAGCAGATTTCCCCGGGACAGAAAGACCCAGTACTTC
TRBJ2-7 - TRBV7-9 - CASSWHAGQEQYF TGTGCCAGCAGCTGGCATGCAGGGCAAGAGCAGTACTTC
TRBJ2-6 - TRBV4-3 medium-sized CASSQETGSGANVLTF TGCGCCAGCAGCCAAGAGACAGGCTCTGGGGCCAACGTCCTGACTTTC
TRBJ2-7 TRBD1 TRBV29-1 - CSVSVGTGGYEQYF TGCAGCGTCAGTGTCGGGACAGGGGGCTACGAGCAGTACTTC
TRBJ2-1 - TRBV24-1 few CATSDFREDNEQFF TGTGCCACCAGTGATTTTCGGGAAGACAATGAGCAGTTCTTC
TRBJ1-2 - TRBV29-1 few CSVGLLAYGYTF TGCAGCGTTGGACTGTTAGCCTATGGCTACACCTTC
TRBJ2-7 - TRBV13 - CASSTVTGSEQYF TGTGCCAGCAGCACCGTAACGGGATCCGAGCAGTACTTC
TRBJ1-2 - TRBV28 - CASSNSGPFYGYTF TGTGCCAGCAGCAATTCCGGGCCATTTTACGGCTACACCTTC
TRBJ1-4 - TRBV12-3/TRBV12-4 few CASTQRGYEKLFF TGTGCCAGCACCCAACGCGGGTATGAAAAACTGTTTTTT